This record covers a single T cell receptor (beta chain). The data are from a study of blood T cell repertoires in COVID-19. The V gene's germline CDR1 is KGHDR and CDR2 SFDVKD. The ends were cut back, 9 bases at V and 3 bases at J, with 8 bases in the middle. There are 11 residues in the CDR3. Sequencing was performed with immunoSEQ multiplex PCR; in TCRdb, only in-frame clones are kept and a portion is missing. This table holds 270,000 or so clones, around four fifths found once. The sample taken for sequencing was peripheral blood. This clonotype originated in a woman between 50 and 59 years old who had recovered from COVID-19. J is TRBJ2-7 and V is TRBV24-1; a possible D gene is TRBD1 (5 bases). This CDR3 reads CATADSYEQYF. The DNA for the CDR3 is TGTGCCACCGCCGACAGCTACGAGCAGTACTTC.